This TCR beta chain was captured in a study of early T cells in non-severe SARS-CoV-2 infection. The protocol attached unique molecular identifiers to individual cDNA molecules. TCRdb itself ran the 5' RACE reads through MiXCR, one entry per CDR3 protein. The sample shows about 30,000 distinct CDR3 sequences, over 6.5% of them seen only once. Germline V gene lookup returns CDR1 DFQATT and CDR2 SNEGSKA (reference sequence). V lost 3 bases and J lost 1; bases outside the gene matches: 9. This CDR3 has 18 residues. V and J are TRBV20-1 and TRBJ2-6, with TRBD1 identical over 10 bases. This clonotype was obtained from an adult who was a healthcare worker with PCR-confirmed SARS-CoV-2 infection or an uninfected control (not recorded which). The sequenced sample was whole blood. CDR3 bases: TGCAGTGCTAGGACGGGGACAGGGGCCCTTTCTGGGGCCAACGTCCTGACTTTC. Translation: CSARTGTGALSGANVLTF.